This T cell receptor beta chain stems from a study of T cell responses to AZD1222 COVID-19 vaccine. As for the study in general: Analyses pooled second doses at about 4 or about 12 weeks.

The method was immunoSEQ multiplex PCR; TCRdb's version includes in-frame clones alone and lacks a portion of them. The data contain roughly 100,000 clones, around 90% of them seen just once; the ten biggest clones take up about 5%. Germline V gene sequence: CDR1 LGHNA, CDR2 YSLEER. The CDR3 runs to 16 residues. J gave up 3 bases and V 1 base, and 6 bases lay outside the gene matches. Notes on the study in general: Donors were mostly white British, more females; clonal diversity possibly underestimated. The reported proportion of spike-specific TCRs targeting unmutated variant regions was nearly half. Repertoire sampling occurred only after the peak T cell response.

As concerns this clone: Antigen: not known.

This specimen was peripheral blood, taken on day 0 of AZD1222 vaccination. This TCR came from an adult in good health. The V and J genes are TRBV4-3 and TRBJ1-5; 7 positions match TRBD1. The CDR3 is CASSQVRGGLNQPQHF. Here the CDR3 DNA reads TGCGCCAGCAGCCAAGTCAGGGGGGGACTCAATCAGCCCCAGCATTTT.